The present T cell receptor (beta chain) was sequenced within a study of T cells after posttransplantation cyclophosphamide. The study, taken as a whole, reports: Recipient CMV seropositivity and CMV reactivation strongly tracked TRB clonality. TRB overlap between skin or GI tissue T cells and blood was limited.

Treatment was busulfan-fludarabine conditioning, a marrow graft, and cyclophosphamide on days +3 and +4. The protocol was immunoSEQ multiplex PCR, while the TCRdb copy is restricted to in-frame clones and leaves out a portion. Altogether several thousand clones were found in the sample, and no singletons occur. This clone appeared many times. Antigen: not known. The germline V gene has CDR1 LGHNA and CDR2 YSLEER. Trimming at V came to 4 bases and at J to 5 bases, leaving 7 bases not matched to a gene. The CDR3 is made up of 17 amino acids. This sequence was found in a female patient between 50 and 60 years old who received an allogeneic stem cell transplant from an unrelated donor, was CMV-positive, and had acute GVHD only. Some T cells may be graft donor cells. The chain couples TRBV4-3 to TRBJ2-2; 13 bases align to TRBD2. The source material was PBMCs, sampled after allogeneic stem cell transplant with posttransplant cyclophosphamide. As DNA, the CDR3 is TGCGCCAGCAGCCTATGGACTAGCGGGAGAAGGACCGGGGAGCTGTTTTTT. Encoded protein: CASSLWTSGRRTGELFF.